This TCR beta chain was identified in a study of blood T cell repertoires in COVID-19 (dated by TCRdb to the early 2020s). Turning to the overall study: Collaborator samples came from the United States, Italy and Spain and covered acute and convalescent phases of COVID-19. The samples were drawn from the first 160 participants of the ongoing ImmuneRACE study and from more than 1,000 subjects provided by 6 global collaborators. The repertoires were released in a freely available public database intended as a resource for research on the immune response to SARS-CoV-2. Where available, HLA class I and class II types were taken from metadata supplied by the sample provider and were not determined by assay-based typing. Subjects who had been exposed to COVID-19, were actively infected with it, or had recovered from it provided the deeply sampled blood TCRbeta repertoires that made up the dataset. A de-identified subject ID, COVID-19 status, age in years and sex were almost always included in the sample metadata. The material from the prospective study consisted of cDNA or gDNA derived from T cells, B-cell-depleted T cells, or PBMCs. Study-wide findings and limitations: How much clinical and demographic metadata was included differed by source and by participant, and the metadata was provided uncurated.

TCRbeta CDR3 regions were amplified from genomic DNA using the immunoSEQ Assay, a bias-controlled multiplex PCR. Regarding the original processing steps: The number of nucleated cells in each sample was estimated from the amplification of reference gene primers within the assay. To quantify the absolute abundance of each unique TCRbeta CDR3 rearrangement, sequence reads were collapsed and filtered. For each sample, productive Simpson clonality was calculated as the square root of Simpson's diversity index across productive rearrangements. The table was pulled from immuneACCESS by TCRdb, which kept in-frame rearrangements only. Such tables lose some clones; where checked, under half of the loss comes from unresolved V genes, and the rest has no known cause. The DNA was the basis for D and trimming; V, J and clone size are from that table. A total of roughly 100,000 clones appear in this sample, 60% to 85% of them only once. The ten largest clones add up to 15% to 20% of the sample.

Concerning this clone itself: The antigen it binds to is not known. No base quality information exists; no much larger clone differs at one position.

The collaborating institutions used their own protocols to collect whole blood in K2EDTA tubes. Collaborator samples were shipped for TCRbeta analysis as frozen whole blood, isolated PBMCs, or DNA extracted from either sample type. Its CDR3 holds 13 amino acids, cysteine through phenylalanine. The entry retains the CDR3 DNA only, 39 bases that are in frame from base 1. CDR1 is given as MNHNY and CDR2 as SVGAGI, both from the germline V gene (reference sequence). Trimming at the junction amounts to 4 bases on V and 3 bases on J, and the germline ends lie 7 bases apart. This clonotype originated in a woman aged 80 or over with active or convalescent COVID-19. Sequenced: peripheral blood. The chain uses TRBV6-6 and TRBJ1-5; no D gene call is confident. The CDR3 loop reads CASSSQNNQPQHF. The bases read TGTGCCAGCAGTTCCCAGAACAATCAGCCCCAGCATTTT.